These T cell receptor beta chains were read from a single sample in a study of CD8+CD57+ T cells in acquired aplastic anemia. MiXCR was run by TCRdb on the reads, yielding one entry per CDR3 protein. The sample contains about 170,000 distinct CDR3 sequences, just under 65% of which appear only once. The sequencing sample was made of sorted CD4+, CD8+, or CD8+CD57+ T cells (not recorded which) from PBMCs. The receptors were sampled from a human donor in good health. Both conserved end residues are part of each CDR3. A D gene is named only where the DNA matches it firmly. The size of a clone is reported for some rows only, either as once, few or many, or as a class for expanded clones.

d_call	v_call	clone_size	j_call	cdr3_aa	cdr3_nt
.	TRBV7-9	many	TRBJ2-3	CASSQNGREADADTQYF	TGTGCCAGCAGCCAAAACGGGCGAGAGGCCGACGCAGATACGCAGTATTTT
.	TRBV6-5	many	TRBJ2-7	CASSFASHIHEQYF	TGTGCCAGCAGTTTTGCCAGCCACATCCACGAGCAGTACTTC
.	TRBV5-8	.	TRBJ2-7	CASSPRRRGLSREQYF	TGTGCCAGCAGCCCGCGCCGACGGGGCCTGAGCCGCGAGCAGTACTTC
.	TRBV20-1	once	TRBJ2-1	CSARDQPGFKNEQFF	TGCAGTGCTAGAGATCAACCGGGGTTTAAGAATGAGCAGTTCTTC
TRBD1	TRBV20-1	.	TRBJ1-1	CSAPGTGGTEAFF	TGCAGTGCTCCCGGGACAGGGGGCACTGAAGCTTTCTTT
TRBD2	TRBV9	.	TRBJ2-3	CASGTSGSLTDTQYF	TGTGCCAGCGGGACTAGCGGGAGTTTAACAGATACGCAGTATTTT
.	TRBV25-1	many	TRBJ1-6	CASSDSYNSPLHF	TGTGCCAGCAGTGACAGTTATAATTCACCCCTCCACTTT
TRBD1	TRBV27	.	TRBJ1-6	CASTRTGGGSPLHF	TGTGCCAGCACCCGGACAGGGGGAGGCTCACCCCTCCACTTT
TRBD2	TRBV4-1	many	TRBJ2-7	CASSQNSGRALYEQYF	TGCGCCAGCAGCCAAAATAGCGGGAGGGCCCTCTACGAGCAGTACTTC
TRBD2	TRBV29-1	.	TRBJ2-1	CSSLGGGSYNEQFF	TGCAGCTCGTTGGGGGGGGGCTCCTACAATGAGCAGTTCTTC
.	TRBV10-3	.	TRBJ2-7	CAISGKVDRTYEQYF	TGTGCCATCAGTGGCAAAGTTGACAGGACCTACGAGCAGTACTTC
.	TRBV20-1	many	TRBJ2-7	CSAPGRDWGEQYF	TGCAGTGCCCCCGGGCGGGATTGGGGCGAGCAGTACTTC
TRBD1	TRBV5-1	.	TRBJ1-1	CASSSEGAPSTEAFF	TGCGCCAGCAGCTCCGAGGGGGCCCCGAGCACTGAAGCTTTCTTT
TRBD1	TRBV7-9	once	TRBJ2-3	CASSLALGQSVADTQYF	TGTGCCAGCAGCTTGGCCCTGGGACAGTCCGTCGCAGATACGCAGTATTTT
.	TRBV19	.	TRBJ2-7	CASSTGGGSAYEQYF	TGTGCCAGTAGTACGGGCGGCGGATCCGCCTACGAGCAGTACTTC
.	TRBV19	.	TRBJ2-5	CASSIDFGYPQETQYF	TGTGCCAGTAGTATAGATTTTGGGTATCCCCAAGAGACCCAGTACTTC
TRBD1	TRBV2	many	TRBJ2-5	CASRERTGEQETQYF	TGTGCCAGTCGAGAGCGGACAGGGGAACAAGAGACCCAGTACTTC
TRBD2	TRBV12-3/TRBV12-4	few	TRBJ2-1	CASSLKVAGVGEQFF	TGTGCCAGCAGTCTCAAAGTAGCGGGAGTGGGTGAGCAGTTCTTC
.	TRBV4-3	.	TRBJ2-1	CASSRTVGGDYNEQFF	TGCGCCAGCAGCCGGACGGTTGGAGGGGATTACAATGAGCAGTTCTTC
TRBD2	TRBV10-3	once	TRBJ2-2	CAISASGRNTGELFF	TGTGCCATCAGTGCTAGCGGGAGGAACACCGGGGAGCTGTTTTTT
.	TRBV10-3	.	TRBJ1-4	CAISDGEINEKLFF	TGTGCCATCAGTGATGGGGAGATTAATGAAAAACTGTTTTTT
.	TRBV10-3	.	TRBJ2-3	CAISQQEGISPTDTQYF	TGTGCCATCAGCCAACAGGAAGGCATCTCCCCCACAGATACGCAGTATTTT
.	TRBV20-1	.	TRBJ1-5	CSGIGHPNQPQHF	TGCAGTGGGATCGGACACCCGAATCAGCCCCAGCATTTT
.	TRBV20-1	.	TRBJ2-7	CSARQGYEQYF	TGCAGTGCTCGCCAGGGCTACGAGCAGTACTTC
TRBD2	TRBV11-3	many	TRBJ2-2	CASSLDSGGNTGELFF	TGTGCCAGCAGCTTAGATAGCGGGGGAAACACCGGGGAGCTGTTTTTT
.	TRBV20-1	.	TRBJ1-2	CSATQELYGYTF	TGCAGTGCCACTCAAGAACTCTATGGCTACACCTTC
TRBD1	TRBV2	many	TRBJ1-5	CASSELDRVGNQPQHF	TGTGCCAGCAGTGAGCTCGACAGGGTTGGGAATCAGCCCCAGCATTTT
TRBD1	TRBV5-8	few	TRBJ1-2	CASSLAPLQGDGYTF	TGTGCCAGCAGCTTGGCCCCTCTACAGGGGGATGGCTACACCTTC
TRBD2	TRBV5-4	.	TRBJ2-3	CASSLRLAGEDTQYF	TGTGCCAGCAGCTTGAGACTAGCGGGGGAAGATACGCAGTATTTT
.	TRBV7-9	once	TRBJ1-3	CASSLPLGNTIYF	TGTGCCAGCAGCTTACCCCTAGGAAACACCATATATTTT
.	TRBV24-1	many	TRBJ2-3	CATSDLGGGDTQYF	TGTGCCACCAGTGATTTGGGGGGAGGAGATACGCAGTATTTT
.	TRBV7-9	.	TRBJ2-2	CARGGWRGGELFF	TGTGCCCGAGGGGGATGGAGAGGCGGGGAGCTGTTTTTT
.	TRBV7-9	.	TRBJ2-2	CASSPGDTGELFF	TGTGCCAGCAGCCCAGGGGACACCGGGGAGCTGTTTTTT
TRBD2	TRBV9	many	TRBJ2-7	CASSVGGGLASEQYF	TGTGCCAGCAGCGTAGGTGGCGGACTAGCTAGCGAGCAGTACTTC
.	TRBV29-1	.	TRBJ2-7	CSVDRGHEQYF	TGCAGCGTTGACAGGGGTCACGAGCAGTACTTC
TRBD1	TRBV4-2	few	TRBJ1-1	CASSQDGGQGGMNTEAFF	TGTGCCAGCAGCCAAGATGGCGGACAGGGGGGTATGAACACTGAAGCTTTCTTT
.	TRBV5-6	few	TRBJ1-1	CASSLFAEAFF	TGTGCCAGCAGCTTGTTCGCTGAAGCTTTCTTT
.	TRBV7-4	.	TRBJ2-5	CASSGTPGETQYF	TGTGCCAGCAGCGGGACTCCCGGGGAGACCCAGTACTTC
.	TRBV19	.	TRBJ1-1	CASSKQGTGNTEAFF	TGTGCCAGTAGTAAGCAGGGGACGGGGAACACTGAAGCTTTCTTT
.	TRBV7-9	once	TRBJ2-1	CASSTRTEYNEQFF	TGTGCCAGCAGCACCAGGACAGAGTACAATGAGCAGTTCTTC
.	TRBV20-1	.	TRBJ2-7	CSARGGVWEQYF	TGCAGTGCTAGAGGGGGAGTCTGGGAGCAGTACTTC
TRBD2	TRBV14	.	TRBJ2-3	CASSPRGLAPDTQYF	TGTGCCAGCAGCCCGCGGGGACTAGCTCCAGATACGCAGTATTTT
TRBD2	TRBV4-3	.	TRBJ2-7	CASSQEMLAGGTSYEQYF	TGCGCCAGCAGCCAAGAAATGCTAGCGGGGGGAACCTCCTACGAGCAGTACTTC
TRBD1	TRBV20-1	once	TRBJ1-1	CSARDPKGTGDEAFF	TGCAGTGCTAGAGATCCGAAGGGGACAGGGGATGAAGCTTTCTTT
.	TRBV6-4	many	TRBJ1-1	CASSRNSNTEAFF	TGTGCCAGCAGTAGGAACTCGAACACTGAAGCTTTCTTT
.	TRBV2	.	TRBJ1-6	CASSEMTGVYNSPLHF	TGTGCCAGCAGTGAGATGACAGGAGTTTATAATTCACCCCTCCACTTT
.	TRBV12-3/TRBV12-4	.	TRBJ1-6	CASSSWTDSPLHF	TGTGCCAGCAGTTCCTGGACCGATTCACCCCTCCACTTT
TRBD1	TRBV7-8	many	TRBJ2-7	CASRSTGTGGDEQYF	TGTGCCAGCAGATCAACCGGGACAGGGGGCGACGAGCAGTACTTC
.	TRBV15	many	TRBJ2-1	CATSRTSTIQQFF	TGTGCCACCAGCAGAACCTCGACTATTCAGCAGTTCTTC
TRBD1	TRBV11-2	.	TRBJ2-5	CASSPPTGVETQYF	TGTGCCAGCAGCCCTCCAACAGGGGTAGAGACCCAGTACTTC
TRBD2	TRBV2	.	TRBJ2-1	CASRLRSTSGPTTGEQFF	TGTGCCAGCAGACTACGATCGACTAGCGGGCCTACTACAGGTGAGCAGTTCTTC
TRBD2	TRBV7-2	.	TRBJ2-7	CASSTGTSIFYEQYF	TGTGCCAGCAGTACCGGGACTAGCATTTTCTACGAGCAGTACTTC
.	TRBV29-1	.	TRBJ2-1	CSVGVATQRYNEQFF	TGCAGCGTTGGGGTAGCGACCCAACGTTACAATGAGCAGTTCTTC
TRBD2	TRBV19	.	TRBJ2-3	CASSIKWEGRTQYF	TGTGCCAGTAGTATAAAGTGGGAGGGCCGGACGCAGTATTTT
.	TRBV5-6	.	TRBJ2-5	CASSLRGYQETQYF	TGTGCCAGCAGCCTGCGGGGATACCAAGAGACCCAGTACTTC
.	TRBV20-1	few	TRBJ1-2	CSARAMGYGYTF	TGCAGTGCTAGAGCCATGGGCTATGGCTACACCTTC
.	TRBV11-2	.	TRBJ1-6	CASSWLQGPGSPLHF	TGTGCCAGCAGTTGGTTACAGGGACCGGGCTCACCCCTCCACTTT
TRBD2	TRBV29-1	many	TRBJ2-7	CSVVSGRGYEQYF	TGCAGCGTCGTTAGCGGGAGGGGGTACGAGCAGTACTTC
.	TRBV19	.	TRBJ1-5	CASSPQQGADQPQHF	TGTGCCAGTAGTCCCCAGCAGGGAGCCGATCAGCCCCAGCATTTT
.	TRBV7-2	few	TRBJ2-7	CASSLGTSSSYEQYF	TGTGCCAGCAGCCTCGGGACGTCAAGCTCCTACGAGCAGTACTTC